The 12 T cell receptor beta chains reported below all come from one sample, sequenced in a study of long-term antiretroviral therapy in people with HIV. At the survey level, the v3.0 immunoSEQ assay was run. Generated by immunoSEQ multiplex PCR, the TCRdb table keeps only in-frame clones and is missing some. The table lists tens of thousands of clones, about 95% of them singletons. The sequenced sample was unsorted PBMCs, obtained 5.3 years after starting antiretroviral therapy. The receptors originated from a man aged 25 to 40 with HIV.

The chain employs TRBV6-5 and TRBJ2-3; TRBD1 matches 8 bases. V lost 5 bases and J lost 5; bases outside the gene matches: 9. Germline V lookup: CDR1 MNHEY, CDR2 SVGAGI. The CDR3 extends over 15 amino acids. In DNA form, the CDR3 reads TGTGCCAGCAGTCCCCGGGACAGGCATAGAGATACGCAGTATTTT. Its translation: CASSPRDRHRDTQYF.

This sequence joins TRBV7-3 and TRBJ1-3; no firm D call. Germline V gene lookup returns CDR1 SGHTA and CDR2 FQGTGA. The CDR3 loop spans 14 amino acids. Trimming removed 2 bases from V and 1 base from J, with 6 bases in between. Here the CDR3 DNA reads TGTGCCAGCAGCTTAGGGGTTTCTGGAAACACCATATATTTT. Its translation is CASSLGVSGNTIYF.

The chain is built from TRBV10-3 and TRBJ2-7; D may correspond to TRBD1 or TRBD2 (5 bases each). Looked up from germline, CDR1 is ENHRY and CDR2 is SYGVKD. V gave up 6 bases and J gave up 5 bases, with 14 bases separating them. This CDR3 has 13 amino acids. CDR3 in DNA: TGTGCCATCAGCCCGGGGCTGGGGGACGAGCAGTACTTC. This encodes CAISPGLGDEQYF.

The rearrangement joins TRBV4-2 to TRBJ2-1, with 12 bases that match TRBD2. CDR3 length equals 16 residues. Germline CDR1 LGHNA, CDR2 YNFKEQ. J gave up 8 bases and V 1 base, and 6 bases lay outside the gene matches. CDR3 DNA: TGTGCCAGCAGCCAAGTAATGACTAGCGGGAGCTATGAGCAGTTCTTC. Amino acids: CASSQVMTSGSYEQFF.

The chain couples TRBV6-5 to TRBJ2-5; unclear D gene. The CDR3 spans 14 residues. Trimming took off 2 bases at V and 5 bases at J, with 12 bases between the two ends. The V gene's germline CDR1 is MNHEY and CDR2 SVGAGI. This CDR3 is CASSYSKTWETQYF. The CDR3 bases are TGTGCCAGCAGTTACAGTAAAACCTGGGAGACCCAGTACTTC.

V and J are TRBV7-8 and TRBJ2-2; the match to TRBD2 covers 11 bases. Germline V gene data show CDR1 as SGHVS and CDR2 as FQNEAQ. V shed 5 bases, J shed 2 bases, and the junction held 7 bases outside the gene matches. CDR3 size: 17 residues. This CDR3 reads CASSQPGTSGNTGELFF. The CDR3 DNA reads as TGTGCCAGCAGCCAACCCGGGACTAGCGGTAACACCGGGGAGCTGTTTTTT. Looking up the rest from reference TRBV7-8 and TRBJ2-2 gives the full variable domain: GAGVSQSPRYKVAKRGQDVALRCDPISGHVSLFWYQQALGQGPEFLTYFQNEAQLDKSGLPSDRFFAERPEGSVSTLKIQRTQQEDSAVYLCASSQPGTSGNTGELFFGEGSRLTVL.

The genes are TRBV28 and TRBJ1-5, with 9 bases identical to TRBD1. Germline CDR1 and CDR2: MDHEN and SYDVKM. This CDR3 has 16 residues. Trimming removed 9 bases from V and 7 bases from J; junction bases left unmatched: 16. For the CDR3, the DNA is TGTGCCAGTCAGACAGGGGGAGCCTTCGGGGAACAGCCCCAGCATTTT. As protein: CASQTGGAFGEQPQHF.

V is TRBV29-1 and J is TRBJ2-7, with unresolved D. Germline V gene lookup returns CDR1 SQVTM and CDR2 ANQGSEA. The CDR3 has 12 residues. The ends were cut back, 6 bases at V and 4 bases at J, with 13 bases in the middle. The chain's CDR3 is CSVSLVGYEQYF. CDR3 nucleotide sequence: TGCAGCGTCTCCCTAGTGGGATACGAGCAGTACTTC.

The rearrangement links TRBV5-1 to TRBJ2-3; tentative D call: TRBD2 (7 bases). The V and J ends lost 0 bases and 4 bases respectively, with 9 bases between them. The CDR3 runs to 14 residues. CDR1 and CDR2 from the germline V gene are SGHRS and YFSETQ. The CDR3 DNA reads as TGCGCCAGCAGCTTGGAAGGGGGGGCAGATACGCAGTATTTT. Translating it yields CASSLEGGADTQYF.

The chain recombines TRBV6-6 with TRBJ2-2, with D maybe TRBD1 (6 bases). The length of the CDR3 is 12 residues. Trimming left V 8 bases short and J 6 bases short, with 10 bases between. Germline lookup yields CDR1 MNHNY and CDR2 SVGAGI (reference sequence). CDR3 DNA: TGTGCCAGCGAGAGGGGGTCCGGGGAGCTGTTTTTT. Amino acid sequence: CASERGSGELFF.

The CDR3 protein is CASSLGWGADRNEQYF. Written as DNA, the CDR3 is TGTGCCAGCAGCTTAGGATGGGGGGCTGACCGAAACGAGCAGTACTTC. The genes are TRBV11-2 and TRBJ2-7; D possibly matches TRBD1 or TRBD2 (6 bases each). The CDR3 has 16 residues. CDR1 SGHAT and CDR2 FQNNGV come from the germline V gene. The V end lost 1 base, the J end lost 5 bases, and 18 bases lay between the germline ends. Full variable domain (outside the CDR3, taken from reference TRBV11-2 and TRBJ2-7): EAGVAQSPRYKIIEKRQSVAFWCNPISGHATLYWYQQILGQGPKLLIQFQNNGVVDDSQLPKDRFSAERLKGVDSTLKIQPAKLEDSAVYLCASSLGWGADRNEQYFGPGTRLTVT.

The chain recombines TRBV19 with TRBJ1-1, with D perhaps TRBD1 (5 bases). Germline CDR1 LNHDA, CDR2 SQIVND (reference sequence). This CDR3 comprises 17 residues. The V and J ends lost 5 bases and 2 bases respectively, with 21 bases between them. The DNA for the CDR3 is TGTGCCAGTAGTTCTCTTAGGCAGGGTGTGGGTAACACTGAAGCTTTCTTT. Encoded protein: CASSSLRQGVGNTEAFF.